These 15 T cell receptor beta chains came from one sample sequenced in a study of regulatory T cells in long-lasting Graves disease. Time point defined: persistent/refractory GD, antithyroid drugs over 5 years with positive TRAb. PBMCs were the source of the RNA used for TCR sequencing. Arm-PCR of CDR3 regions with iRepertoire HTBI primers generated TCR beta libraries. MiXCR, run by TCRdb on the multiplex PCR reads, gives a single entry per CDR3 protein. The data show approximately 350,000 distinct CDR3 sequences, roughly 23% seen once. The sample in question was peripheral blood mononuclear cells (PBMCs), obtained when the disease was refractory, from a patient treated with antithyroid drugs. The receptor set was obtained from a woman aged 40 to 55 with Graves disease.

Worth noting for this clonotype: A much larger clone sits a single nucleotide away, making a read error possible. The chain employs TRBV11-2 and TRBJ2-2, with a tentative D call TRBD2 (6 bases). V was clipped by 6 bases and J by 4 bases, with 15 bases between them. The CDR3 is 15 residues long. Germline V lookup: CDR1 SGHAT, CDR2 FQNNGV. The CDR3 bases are TGTGCCAGCAGACCAGTTGGAGGGCGCACCGGGGAGCTGTTTTTT. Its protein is CASRPVGGRTGELFF. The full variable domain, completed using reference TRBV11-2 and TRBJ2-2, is EAGVAQSPRYKIIEKRQSVAFWCNPISGHATLYWYQQILGQGPKLLIQFQNNGVVDDSQLPKDRFSAERLKGVDSTLKIQPAKLEDSAVYLCASRPVGGRTGELFFGEGSRLTVL.

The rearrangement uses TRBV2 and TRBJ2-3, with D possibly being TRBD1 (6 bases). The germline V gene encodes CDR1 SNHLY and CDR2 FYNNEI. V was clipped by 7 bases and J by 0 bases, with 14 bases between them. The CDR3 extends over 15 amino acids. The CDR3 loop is CASIWTVSSTDTQYF. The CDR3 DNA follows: TGTGCCAGCATATGGACAGTCTCTAGCACAGATACGCAGTATTTT. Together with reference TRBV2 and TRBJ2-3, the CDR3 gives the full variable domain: EPEVTQTPSHQVTQMGQEVILRCVPISNHLYFYWYRQILGQKVEFLVSFYNNEISEKSEIFDDQFSVERPDGSNFTLKIRSTKLEDSAMYFCASIWTVSSTDTQYFGPGTRLTVL.

CDR3 in DNA: TGTGCCAGCAGTGAACCGACAGGGGGCGCAGAGACCCAGTACTTC. This encodes CASSEPTGGAETQYF. This chain uses TRBV25-1 with TRBJ2-5; 10 positions agree with TRBD1. CDR1 and CDR2 (germline): MGHDK, SYGVNS. The CDR3 covers 15 residues. The junction had 4 bases not matched to a gene; V was cut back by 2 bases and J by 4 bases.

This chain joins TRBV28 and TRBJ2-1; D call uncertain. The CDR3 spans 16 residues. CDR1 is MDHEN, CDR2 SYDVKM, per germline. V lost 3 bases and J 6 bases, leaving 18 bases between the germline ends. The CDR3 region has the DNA TGTGCCAGCAGTTTTGTTATTTTGGCACCCCGCAATGAGCAGTTCTTC. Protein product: CASSFVILAPRNEQFF.

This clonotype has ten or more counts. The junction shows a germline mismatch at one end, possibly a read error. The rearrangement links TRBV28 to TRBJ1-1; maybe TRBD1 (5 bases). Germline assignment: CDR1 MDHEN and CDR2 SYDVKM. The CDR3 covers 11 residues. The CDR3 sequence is CGTTGNTEAFF. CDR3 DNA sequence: TGCGGGACTACAGGGAACACTGAAGCTTTCTTT.

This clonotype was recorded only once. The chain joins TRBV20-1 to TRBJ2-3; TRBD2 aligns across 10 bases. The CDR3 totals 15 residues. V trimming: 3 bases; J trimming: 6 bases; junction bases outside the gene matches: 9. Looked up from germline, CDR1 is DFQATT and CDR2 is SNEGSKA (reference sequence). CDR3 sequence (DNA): TGCAGTGCTAGTCTCCTAGCGGGAGCTGCGGATACGCAGTATTTT. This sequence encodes CSASLLAGAADTQYF.

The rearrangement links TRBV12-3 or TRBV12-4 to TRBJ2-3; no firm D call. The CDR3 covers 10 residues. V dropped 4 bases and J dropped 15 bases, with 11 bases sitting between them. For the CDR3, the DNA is TGTGCCAGCAGTTCTGGGGTGCAATATTTT. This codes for CASSSGVQYF.

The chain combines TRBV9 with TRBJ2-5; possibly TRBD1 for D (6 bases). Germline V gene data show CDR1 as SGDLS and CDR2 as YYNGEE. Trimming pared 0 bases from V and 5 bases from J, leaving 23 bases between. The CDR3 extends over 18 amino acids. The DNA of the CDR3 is TGTGCCAGCAGCGTAGGGGGCAGGGGAAGGGGAACACGGGAGACCCAGTACTTC. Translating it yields CASSVGGRGRGTRETQYF.

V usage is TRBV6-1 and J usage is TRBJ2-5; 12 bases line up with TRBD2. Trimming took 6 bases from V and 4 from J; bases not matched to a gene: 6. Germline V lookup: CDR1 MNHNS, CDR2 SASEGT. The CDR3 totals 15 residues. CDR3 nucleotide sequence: TGTGCCAGCAGCCCCCTGGGACTAGCGGGAGAGACCCAGTACTTC. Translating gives CASSPLGLAGETQYF.

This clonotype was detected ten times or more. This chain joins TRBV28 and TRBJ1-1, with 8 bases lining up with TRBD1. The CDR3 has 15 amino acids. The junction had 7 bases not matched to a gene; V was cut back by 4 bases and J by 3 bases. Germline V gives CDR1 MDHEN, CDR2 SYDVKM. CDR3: CASSSPQGAHTEAFF. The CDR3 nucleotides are TGTGCCAGCAGTTCCCCCCAGGGGGCCCACACTGAAGCTTTCTTT. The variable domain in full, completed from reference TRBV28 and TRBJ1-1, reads DVKVTQSSRYLVKRTGEKVFLECVQDMDHENMFWYRQDPGLGLRLIYFSYDVKMKEKGDIPEGYSVSREKKERFSLILESASTNQTSMYLCASSSPQGAHTEAFFGQGTRLTVV.

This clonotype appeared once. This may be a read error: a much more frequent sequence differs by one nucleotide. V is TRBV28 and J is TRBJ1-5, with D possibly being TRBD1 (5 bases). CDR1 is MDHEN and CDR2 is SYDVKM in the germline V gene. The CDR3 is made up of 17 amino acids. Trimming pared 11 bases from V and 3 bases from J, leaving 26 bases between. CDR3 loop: CARTTEAGLINNQPQHF. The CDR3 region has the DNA TGTGCCCGCACGACAGAAGCGGGACTGATCAACAATCAGCCCCAGCATTTT. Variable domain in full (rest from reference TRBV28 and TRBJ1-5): DVKVTQSSRYLVKRTGEKVFLECVQDMDHENMFWYRQDPGLGLRLIYFSYDVKMKEKGDIPEGYSVSREKKERFSLILESASTNQTSMYLCARTTEAGLINNQPQHFGDGTRLSIL.

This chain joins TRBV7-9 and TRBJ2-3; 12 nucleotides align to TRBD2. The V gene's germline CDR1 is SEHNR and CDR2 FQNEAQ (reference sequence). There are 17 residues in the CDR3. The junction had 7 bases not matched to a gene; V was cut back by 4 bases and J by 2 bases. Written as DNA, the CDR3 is TGTGCCAGCAGCTATCGGACTAGCGGGGCGTTCACAGATACGCAGTATTTT. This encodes CASSYRTSGAFTDTQYF.

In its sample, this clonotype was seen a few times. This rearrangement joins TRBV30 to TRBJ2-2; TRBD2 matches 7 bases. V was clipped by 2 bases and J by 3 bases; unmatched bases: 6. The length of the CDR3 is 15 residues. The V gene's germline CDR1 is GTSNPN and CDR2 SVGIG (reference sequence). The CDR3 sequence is CAWSLVREHTGELFF. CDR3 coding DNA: TGTGCCTGGAGTTTAGTGCGGGAGCACACCGGGGAGCTGTTTTTT.

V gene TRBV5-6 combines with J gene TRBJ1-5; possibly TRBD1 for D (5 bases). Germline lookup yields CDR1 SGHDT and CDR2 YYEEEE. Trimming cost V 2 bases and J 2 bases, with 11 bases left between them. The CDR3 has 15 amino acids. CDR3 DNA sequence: TGTGCCAGCAGCTTTGGGGGGATCGGCAATCAGCCCCAGCATTTT. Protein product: CASSFGGIGNQPQHF.

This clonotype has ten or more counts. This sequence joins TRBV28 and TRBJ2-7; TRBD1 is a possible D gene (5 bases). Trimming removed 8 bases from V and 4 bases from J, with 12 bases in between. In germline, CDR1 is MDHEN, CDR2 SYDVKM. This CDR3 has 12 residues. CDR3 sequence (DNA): TGTGCCAGCTCCCCACCAGGGTACGAGCAGTACTTC. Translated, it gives CASSPPGYEQYF.